This T cell receptor (beta chain) came from a study of OX40 agonist ivuxolimab in advanced cancers. Losses at the gene ends were 5 bases for V and 2 bases for J; bases not matched to a gene: 13. The CDR3 has 17 amino acids. In germline, CDR1 is SEHNR, CDR2 FQNEAQ (reference sequence). Findings and limits, study-wide: Average numbers of expanded clones were greater in CD8+ T cells than in CD4+.

The table came from immunoSEQ multiplex PCR; TCRdb's copy has only in-frame clones and leaves some out. The sample contains roughly 70,000 clones, about 91% of which appear only once. A word on this clone: Its antigen is as yet unknown.

The chain links TRBV7-9 to TRBJ2-5; 8 bases are a match to TRBD2. The sample consisted of CD4+ or CD8+ T cells sorted from blood, taken in a trial of the OX40 agonist ivuxolimab. The sequence derives from an adult with an advanced solid tumor such as melanoma, head and neck, liver or kidney cancer. CDR3 nucleotide sequence: TGTGCCAGCAGCAAAGGTCTAGCGGGCGGACTACAAGAGACCCAGTACTTC. Amino acid sequence: CASSKGLAGGLQETQYF.